This TCR beta chain was recovered during a study of OX40 agonist ivuxolimab in advanced cancers. On this clone: The target antigen is unknown.

Points from the study as a whole: There were, on average, more expanded clones in CD8+ T cells than in CD4+.

Germline CDR1 MDHEN, CDR2 SYDVKM. The CDR3 extends over 14 amino acids. Trimming took off 7 bases at V and 4 bases at J, with 15 bases between the two ends. Assay used: immunoSEQ multiplex PCR; TCRdb lists only in-frame clones, some missing. The sample contains approximately 76,000 clones, 85% of which appear only once. Blood was sampled at baseline, cycle 4 day 1, and cycle 7 day 1. This specimen consisted of CD4+ or CD8+ T cells sorted from blood, obtained in a trial of the OX40 agonist ivuxolimab. V usage is TRBV28 and J usage is TRBJ2-3, with D perhaps TRBD1 or TRBD2 (6 bases each). The clonotype comes from an adult with an advanced solid tumor such as melanoma, head and neck, liver or kidney cancer. The CDR3 DNA follows: TGTGCCAGCACCCAGAGGGGGGATGCAGATACGCAGTATTTT. It specifies CASTQRGDADTQYF.